This T cell receptor (beta chain) comes out of a study of T cell changes during pregnancy in multiple sclerosis. CDR1 is MDHEN, CDR2 SYDVKM, per germline. V lost 5 bases and J lost 5; bases outside the gene matches: 8. This CDR3 is 14 amino acids long. The method was immunoSEQ multiplex PCR; TCRdb's version includes in-frame clones alone and lacks a portion of them. Of about 72,000 clones in the sample, roughly 91% were seen once. The sequencing used peripheral blood, collected in the third trimester of pregnancy. The chain uses TRBV28 and TRBJ2-5; 7 bases map to TRBD1. The source is a female donor in good health, enrolled as a control in a pregnancy study. CDR3 nucleotide sequence: TGTGCCAGCAGTCCCGGACAGGCCCAGGAGACCCAGTACTTC. Translated: CASSPGQAQETQYF.